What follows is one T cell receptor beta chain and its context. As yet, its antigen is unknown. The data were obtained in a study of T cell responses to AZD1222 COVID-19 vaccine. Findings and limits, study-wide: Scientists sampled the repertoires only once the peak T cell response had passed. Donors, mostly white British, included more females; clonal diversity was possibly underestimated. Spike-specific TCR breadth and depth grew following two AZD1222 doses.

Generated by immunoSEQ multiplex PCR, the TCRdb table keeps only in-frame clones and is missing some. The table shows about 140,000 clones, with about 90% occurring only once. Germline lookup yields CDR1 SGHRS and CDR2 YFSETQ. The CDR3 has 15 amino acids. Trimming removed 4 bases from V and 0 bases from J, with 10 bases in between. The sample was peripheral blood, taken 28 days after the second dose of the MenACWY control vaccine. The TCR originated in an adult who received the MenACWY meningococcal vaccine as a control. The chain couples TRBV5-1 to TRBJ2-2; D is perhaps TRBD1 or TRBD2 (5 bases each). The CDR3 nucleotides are TGCGCCAGCAGCACCGGGACGGCGAACACCGGGGAGCTGTTTTTT. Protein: CASSTGTANTGELFF.